These 26 T cell receptor beta chains were all obtained from the same sample, sequenced in a study of T-cell memory formation after mild COVID-19 (dated by TCRdb to 2020 to 2022). The library was made by 5' RACE. These reads were obtained on an Illumina NovaSeq 6000. The public reads were run again by TCRdb, first through fastp at Q25 and then through MiXCR, and only productive beta chains were kept. Entries that share a CDR3 protein sequence are merged under the most common genes and DNA. A total of fewer than 300,000 distinct CDR3 sequences appear in this sample, roughly 17% of them only once. The ten largest make up approximately 22% of the sample. The source material was PBMCs or a T cell subset sorted from them (not recorded which). The receptors come from a man in his late teens or twenties who had mild COVID-19 (a few samples of this study predate the infection). The sample titles of this study are shuffled in the database, so cell type and time point are left out; the donor was told from shared clones.

This clonotype was detected a few times. This chain uses TRBV20-1 with TRBJ1-2; a weak D match, TRBD1 (6 bases). Per germline, CDR1 DFQATT and CDR2 SNEGSKA (reference sequence). The CDR3 has 13 amino acids. Between the trimmed V and J ends, which lost 5 bases and 8 bases, there was a span of 18 bases. CDR3 loop: CSAPDQGIQGYTF. CDR3 nucleotide sequence: TGCAGTGCTCCGGACCAGGGGATTCAGGGCTACACCTTC.

This rearrangement joins TRBV18 to TRBJ2-2, with D uncertain. This CDR3 spans 16 amino acids. Per the germline V gene, CDR1 is KGHSH and CDR2 is LQKENI. V lost 0 bases, J lost 0 bases, and 8 bases lay in between. In DNA, the CDR3 is TGTGCCAGCTCACCACCACGACGGACGAACACCGGGGAGCTGTTTTTT. Protein sequence: CASSPPRRTNTGELFF.

The chain links TRBV5-8 to TRBJ1-5, with 7 bases lining up with TRBD1. The CDR3 spans 14 residues. Germline V gene lookup returns CDR1 SGHTS and CDR2 YDEGEE. V dropped 4 bases and J dropped 6; count of bases not matched to a gene: 7. The CDR3 protein is CASSLTGRVQPQHF. In nucleotides, the CDR3 is TGTGCCAGCAGCCTGACAGGGCGTGTTCAGCCCCAGCATTTT. The full variable domain, with the rest looked up from reference TRBV5-8 and TRBJ1-5, is EAGVTQSPTHLIKTRGQQATLRCSPISGHTSVYWYQQALGLGLQFLLWYDEGEERNRGNFPPRFSGRQFPNYSSELNVNALELEDSALYLCASSLTGRVQPQHFGDGTRLSIL.

The CDR3 DNA reads as TGTGCCAGCAGTGGGCAGGGTGGTTACGGCTACACCTTC. The encoded protein is CASSGQGGYGYTF. The chain recombines TRBV2 with TRBJ1-2, with D perhaps matching TRBD1 (5 bases). The germline V and J ends were trimmed by 4 bases and 8 bases, with 14 bases remaining between them. CDR3 length equals 13 residues. Germline V CDR1 and CDR2: SNHLY, FYNNEI.

This clonotype came up a few times. This rearrangement joins TRBV20-1 to TRBJ2-1, with D possibly TRBD1 on 6 matching bases. The CDR3 consists of 14 residues. V was clipped by 0 bases and J by 5 bases, with 11 bases between them. The germline V gene encodes CDR1 DFQATT and CDR2 SNEGSKA (reference sequence). CDR3 nucleotide sequence: TGCAGTGCTAGAGACCTGACAGGAAACAATGAGCAGTTCTTC. Translated, it gives CSARDLTGNNEQFF.

The V gene is TRBV5-1, the J gene TRBJ1-1; D remains ambiguous. Trimming left V 4 bases short and J 3 bases short, with 16 bases between. Per the germline V gene, CDR1 is SGHRS and CDR2 is YFSETQ. The CDR3 has 15 amino acids. CDR3 region: CASSESPGADTEAFF. The CDR3 nucleotides read TGCGCCAGCAGCGAAAGCCCCGGAGCGGACACTGAAGCTTTCTTT.

The J gene is TRBJ2-5, the V gene TRBV11-2, with D perhaps TRBD1 (6 bases). CDR3 length: 16 amino acids. Germline CDR1 is SGHAT and CDR2 is FQNNGV. Trimming removed 1 base from V and 5 bases from J, with 17 bases in between. In DNA, the CDR3 is TGTGCCAGCAGCTTAGCCCAGGGGCGAGGGCCGGAGACCCAGTACTTC. The encoded protein is CASSLAQGRGPETQYF.

The chain combines TRBV18 with TRBJ2-7; 9 bases map to TRBD1. In germline, CDR1 is KGHSH, CDR2 LQKENI. The CDR3 runs to 17 residues. Unmatched junction bases numbered 12, after V lost 3 bases and J lost 3 bases. This CDR3 is CASSPLDRDREFYEQYF. CDR3 in DNA: TGTGCCAGCTCACCTCTGGACCGGGACAGGGAGTTCTACGAGCAGTACTTC.

This clonotype was picked up many times. The chain combines TRBV6-5 with TRBJ2-7; no clear D. Trimming stripped 4 bases from V and 4 bases from J, with 23 bases between. The CDR3 is made up of 17 amino acids. Germline lookup yields CDR1 MNHEY and CDR2 SVGAGI. CDR3 sequence: CASSFVKAGKNSYEQYV. The DNA for the CDR3 is TGTGCCAGCAGTTTTGTTAAGGCCGGTAAGAATTCTTACGAGCAGTACGTC.

There are a few counts of this clonotype. This chain joins TRBV6-6 and TRBJ2-7; TRBD1 agrees at 9 bases. V lost 0 bases to trimming and J lost 1 base; unmatched junction nucleotides: 1. The CDR3 runs 15 residues. Germline V gene sequence: CDR1 MNHNY, CDR2 SVGAGI (reference sequence). CDR3 DNA sequence: TGTGCCAGCAGTTACTCGGGACAGGGATCCTACGAGCAGTACGTC. Encoded protein: CASSYSGQGSYEQYV.

This clonotype was found a few times. The V and J genes are TRBV3-1 and TRBJ2-1; D is ambiguous. CDR1 LGHDT and CDR2 YNNKEL come from the germline V gene (reference sequence). The CDR3 spans 14 residues. Trimming shortened V by 6 bases and J by 0 bases, and 9 bases separated the two germline ends. The DNA of the CDR3 is TGTGCCAGCAGATCGGCGGACTCCTACAATGAGCAGTTCTTC. Encoded protein: CASRSADSYNEQFF.

The J gene is TRBJ2-3, the V gene TRBV4-1; D possibly corresponds to TRBD2 (5 bases). The CDR3 covers 12 residues. V gave up 7 bases and J gave up 6 bases, with 11 bases separating them. Germline CDR1 MGHRA, CDR2 YSYEKL. CDR3 nucleotide sequence: TGCGCCAGCATGACACCGGGGGATACGCAGTATTTT. Translating it yields CASMTPGDTQYF.

The chain employs TRBV7-2 and TRBJ1-2; no clear D. V dropped 5 bases and J dropped 5 bases, with 9 bases sitting between them. The germline V gene encodes CDR1 SGHTA and CDR2 FQGNSA. The CDR3 spans 12 residues. The CDR3 spells CASSPQTYGYTF. CDR3 nucleotide sequence: TGTGCCAGCAGCCCCCAGACTTATGGCTACACCTTC.

A few counts support this clonotype. The chain links TRBV7-2 to TRBJ2-5; 12 bases are shared with TRBD2. Losses at the gene ends were 5 bases for V and 5 bases for J; bases not matched to a gene: 12. The CDR3 loop spans 17 amino acids. Germline V CDR1 and CDR2: SGHTA, FQGNSA. CDR3 residues: CASSRRTSGVRAETQYF. The CDR3 DNA sequence: TGTGCCAGCAGCCGCCGGACTAGCGGGGTCCGGGCCGAGACCCAGTACTTC.

Details on this clonotype: Being one base from a much bigger clone, this may be a read error. CDR3 loop: CASSLEGSTEAFF. For the CDR3, the DNA is TGCGCCAGCAGCTTGGAGGGGAGCACTGAAGCTTTCTTT. This chain uses TRBV5-1 with TRBJ1-1; TRBD1 is a possible D gene (5 bases). V lost 0 bases to trimming and J lost 4 bases, with 7 bases between them. Germline V gene sequence: CDR1 SGHRS, CDR2 YFSETQ. The CDR3 loop spans 13 amino acids.

The chain uses TRBV25-1 and TRBJ1-1; D perhaps matches TRBD1 (5 bases). V lost 0 bases, J lost 1 base, and 6 bases lay in between. Germline-derived CDR1 and CDR2 are MGHDK and SYGVNS. This CDR3 region has 14 residues. This chain's CDR3 is CASSEYTGNTEAFF. The CDR3, as DNA: TGTGCCAGCAGTGAATATACAGGGAACACTGAAGCTTTCTTT.

This clonotype was observed a few times. This rearrangement joins TRBV6-2 or TRBV6-3 to TRBJ2-1, with 13 nucleotides matching TRBD2. The CDR3 sequence is 16 residues long. Germline V gives CDR1 MNHEY, CDR2 SVGEGT. J was trimmed by 0 bases and V by 10 bases; bases with no gene match: 6. CDR3 bases: TGTGCCAATGCGACTAGCGGGGGGCACTCCTACAATGAGCAGTTCTTC. Its translation: CANATSGGHSYNEQFF.

This clonotype was counted a few times. The chain links TRBV7-3 to TRBJ2-1; TRBD2 agrees at 7 bases. Germline lookup yields CDR1 SGHTA and CDR2 FQGTGA. The CDR3 extends over 13 amino acids. Trimming took 1 base from V and 8 from J; bases not matched to a gene: 2. This CDR3 reads CASSLSAGDEQFF. In DNA, the CDR3 is TGTGCCAGCAGCTTAAGTGCGGGGGATGAGCAGTTCTTC.

This clonotype was detected a few times. DNA of the CDR3: TGTGCCAGCAGTCCCGCGGACAGAATCTATGGCTACACCTTC. This encodes CASSPADRIYGYTF. This chain joins TRBV7-6 and TRBJ1-2; tentative D call: TRBD1 (6 bases). Germline assignment: CDR1 SGHVS and CDR2 FNYEAQ. This CDR3 is built from 14 residues. V was clipped by 6 bases and J by 4 bases, with 15 bases between them.

The rearrangement joins TRBV3-1 to TRBJ2-5; possible D gene TRBD1, 6 bases. The CDR3 totals 14 residues. V was pared by 6 bases and J by 0 bases, with 11 bases between. The germline CDR1 and CDR2 sequences are LGHDT and YNNKEL (reference sequence). The CDR3 reads CASRPRGNQETQYF. CDR3 DNA sequence: TGTGCCAGCAGGCCCAGGGGTAACCAAGAGACCCAGTACTTC.

The chain recombines TRBV7-2 with TRBJ2-4; D gene ambiguous. Deletions cut 1 base from V and 3 bases from J, with 13 bases between. CDR3 length: 16 residues. The germline V gene has CDR1 SGHTA and CDR2 FQGNSA. CDR3 loop: CASSLVPPVGKNIQYF. The DNA for the CDR3 is TGTGCCAGCAGCTTAGTCCCGCCAGTTGGCAAAAACATTCAGTACTTC.

This clonotype was counted between two and nine times. The gene calls are TRBV25-1 and TRBJ2-1; the match to TRBD1 covers 8 bases. CDR1 and CDR2 (germline): MGHDK, SYGVNS. This CDR3 comprises 17 residues. J gave up 1 base and V 4 bases, and 9 bases lay outside the gene matches. The CDR3 is CASSVRPGQGSYNEQFF. Written as DNA, the CDR3 is TGTGCCAGCAGTGTCCGACCAGGACAGGGATCCTACAATGAGCAGTTCTTC.

The chain links TRBV2 to TRBJ2-3; D ambiguous. V was shortened by 0 bases and J by 6 bases, with 4 bases between the two germline ends. Per germline, CDR1 SNHLY and CDR2 FYNNEI. The CDR3 runs to 12 residues. This chain's CDR3 is CASSEARDTQYF. The CDR3 DNA follows: TGTGCCAGCAGTGAAGCCCGGGATACGCAGTATTTT.

This clonotype was seen a few times. V and J are TRBV6-5 and TRBJ2-1; D ambiguous. V was trimmed by 2 bases and J by 6 bases, leaving 8 bases between them. The V gene's germline CDR1 is MNHEY and CDR2 SVGAGI. The CDR3 sequence is 13 residues long. This chain's CDR3 is CASSYRPSNEQFF. As DNA, the CDR3 is TGTGCCAGCAGTTACCGCCCTAGCAATGAGCAGTTCTTC.

The gene calls are TRBV15 and TRBJ1-2, with 8 nucleotides matching TRBD1. The germline gives CDR1 LNHNV, CDR2 YYDKDF (reference sequence). The CDR3 extends over 14 amino acids. The trim removed 1 base at V and 8 bases at J, leaving 6 bases unmatched. CDR3 coding DNA: TGTGCCACCAGCAGAGGAGGGACAGGCTTAGGCTACACCTTC. Protein sequence: CATSRGGTGLGYTF.

This clonotype came up many times. This chain uses TRBV5-1 with TRBJ1-6; the D gene is possibly TRBD1 (6 bases). The CDR3 sequence is 14 residues long. The V end was cut by 0 bases, the J end by 8 bases, with 9 bases between. The germline gives CDR1 SGHRS, CDR2 YFSETQ. CDR3 nucleotide sequence: TGCGCCAGCAGCTTGGGGGCAGGGGATTCACCCCTCCACTTT. Its translation: CASSLGAGDSPLHF.